The 30 T cell receptor beta chains below were found in one sample sequenced in a study of T and B cells in COVID-19 patients. Each TRB amplification used about 250-550 ng of genomic DNA from blood. TRB rearrangements were amplified by multiplex PCR with BIOMED2 TRB-A/B primers. TCRdb processed the multiplex PCR reads anew with MiXCR; each CDR3 protein has one entry. The table includes some 8,400 distinct CDR3 sequences, roughly 25% detected once. Input material: blood. These receptors came from a human donor with active COVID-19.

In its sample, this clonotype is medium-sized. V and J are TRBV19 and TRBJ2-1; D possibly corresponds to TRBD2 (7 bases). Trimming pared 1 base from V and 4 bases from J, leaving 14 bases between. Germline values: CDR1 LNHDA, CDR2 SQIVND (reference sequence). The CDR3 loop spans 16 amino acids. The CDR3 reads CASSIGRGGGYNEQFF. In DNA form, the CDR3 reads TGTGCCAGTAGTATAGGGAGGGGGGGCGGTTACAATGAGCAGTTCTTC.

By share, this clonotype ranks as medium-sized (0.01 to 0.1%). V gene TRBV19 combines with J gene TRBJ2-3; D possibly corresponds to TRBD2 (7 bases). V was cut by 1 base and J by 5 bases, with 16 bases left in between. The CDR3 has 16 residues. CDR1 and CDR2 from the germline V gene are LNHDA and SQIVND (reference sequence). CDR3 nucleotides: TGTGCCAGTAGTATAGTTTTCGGGGGGCCGGAAGATACGCAGTATTTT. This codes for CASSIVFGGPEDTQYF. Full variable domain (outside the CDR3, taken from reference TRBV19 and TRBJ2-3): DGGITQSPKYLFRKEGQNVTLSCEQNLNHDAMYWYRQDPGQGLRLIYYSQIVNDFQKGDIAEGYSVSREKKESFPLTVTSAQKNPTAFYLCASSIVFGGPEDTQYFGPGTRLTVL.

This chain joins TRBV6-5 and TRBJ1-2; D is ambiguous. The CDR3 is 13 amino acids. The ends were cut back, 0 bases at V and 4 bases at J, with 6 bases in the middle. Germline V lookup: CDR1 MNHEY, CDR2 SVGAGI. In DNA, the CDR3 is TGTGCCAGCAGTTACTCATCCTCCTATGGCTACACCTTC. This sequence encodes CASSYSSSYGYTF.

Worth noting for this clonotype: Because the CDR3 is missing its conserved closing phenylalanine or tryptophan, this is likely a read error. The chain is built from TRBV6-5 and TRBJ1-1, with TRBD1 matching over 8 bases. J gave up 1 base and V 4 bases, and 2 bases lay outside the gene matches. The CDR3 is made up of 14 amino acids. CDR1 is MNHEY and CDR2 is SVGAGI in the germline V gene. The CDR3 loop reads CASSWGQANTEAFL. CDR3 nucleotides: TGTGCCAGCAGTTGGGGACAGGCGAACACTGAAGCTTTCCTT.

This clonotype was recorded at least ten times. The CDR3 region is CASSPDRADYTF. In nucleotides, the CDR3 is TGTGCCAGCTCCCCCGACAGGGCCGACTACACCTTC. V is TRBV6-6 and J is TRBJ1-2, with TRBD1 matching over 7 bases. V lost 8 bases to trimming and J lost 10 bases; unmatched junction nucleotides: 10. CDR3 length equals 12 residues. The germline V gene has CDR1 MNHNY and CDR2 SVGAGI (reference sequence).

The chain joins TRBV7-9 to TRBJ2-5; 9 bases are shared with TRBD2. From germline, CDR1 is SEHNR and CDR2 FQNEAQ (reference sequence). The J segment lost 3 bases and the V segment lost 1 base, leaving 9 bases of the junction unmatched. The length of the CDR3 is 17 residues. DNA of the CDR3: TGTGCCAGCAGCTTAGTGATAGGACTAGCGACAGAAGAGACCCAGTACTTC. Protein: CASSLVIGLATEETQYF.

This clonotype was detected once. The genes are TRBV20-1 and TRBJ2-7; no clear D gene. Trimming pared 5 bases from V and 2 bases from J, leaving 10 bases between. From germline, CDR1 is DFQATT and CDR2 SNEGSKA (reference sequence). This CDR3 contains 12 residues. The DNA for the CDR3 is TGCAGTGCTTTATTAAGGCCCTACGAGCAGTACTTC. Amino acid sequence: CSALLRPYEQYF.

By its share, this clonotype is medium-sized. The genes are TRBV27 and TRBJ2-7, with 9 nucleotides matching TRBD1. Looked up from germline, CDR1 is MNHEY and CDR2 is SMNVEV (reference sequence). This CDR3 is built from 14 residues. The junction had 5 bases not matched to a gene; V was cut back by 5 bases and J by 3 bases. CDR3 sequence reads: CASSLQGANYEQYF. The CDR3 bases are TGTGCCAGCAGTCTACAGGGGGCAAACTACGAGCAGTACTTC.

In this sample, this clonotype turned up many times. The chain recombines TRBV19 with TRBJ1-3; D is undetermined. Germline CDR1 is LNHDA and CDR2 is SQIVND (reference sequence). V lost 8 bases to trimming and J lost 0 bases, with 14 bases between them. The CDR3 loop spans 15 amino acids. The CDR3 coding sequence is TGTGCCAGTCGTCGAAGGGCCAACTCTGGAAACACCATATATTTT. This translates into CASRRRANSGNTIYF. The whole variable domain, remainder taken from reference TRBV19 and TRBJ1-3, is DGGITQSPKYLFRKEGQNVTLSCEQNLNHDAMYWYRQDPGQGLRLIYYSQIVNDFQKGDIAEGYSVSREKKESFPLTVTSAQKNPTAFYLCASRRRANSGNTIYFGEGSWLTVV.

This clonotype was counted ten times or more. The rearrangement links TRBV18 to TRBJ2-3; D is uncertain. The CDR3 contains 15 residues. The ends were cut back, 3 bases at V and 1 base at J, with 11 bases in the middle. Germline V gene sequence: CDR1 KGHSH, CDR2 LQKENI. The CDR3 reads CASSPESGRTDTQYF. CDR3 DNA: TGTGCCAGCTCACCGGAGTCTGGGCGCACAGATACGCAGTATTTT.

This clonotype was seen more than once but under ten times. This chain uses TRBV19 with TRBJ1-5; TRBD1 matches 7 bases. Germline trimming cut 0 bases from V and 11 bases from J; bases unmatched to any gene: 16. The CDR3 is 17 amino acids. Per germline, CDR1 LNHDA and CDR2 SQIVND (reference sequence). Written as DNA, the CDR3 is TGTGCCAGTAGTATAGATCTCGCGGGGGGACAGTTGGGAGCCCAGCATTTT. Translating it yields CASSIDLAGGQLGAQHF. The entire variable domain, with the rest obtained from reference TRBV19 and TRBJ1-5, is as follows: DGGITQSPKYLFRKEGQNVTLSCEQNLNHDAMYWYRQDPGQGLRLIYYSQIVNDFQKGDIAEGYSVSREKKESFPLTVTSAQKNPTAFYLCASSIDLAGGQLGAQHFGDGTRLSIL.

Judged by abundance, this clonotype is medium-sized (0.01 to 0.1%). The rearrangement uses TRBV5-5 and TRBJ2-3, with D maybe TRBD2 (6 bases). The V end lost 3 bases, the J end lost 0 bases, and 11 bases lay between the germline ends. There are 15 residues in the CDR3. Germline CDR1 and CDR2: SGHKS and YYEKEE (reference sequence). The CDR3 is CASSWLASSTDTQYF. CDR3 in DNA: TGTGCCAGCAGCTGGCTAGCGTCTAGCACAGATACGCAGTATTTT.

In this sample, this clonotype turned up many times. The chain has TRBV12-3 or TRBV12-4 and TRBJ2-2, with 9 bases matching TRBD2. V dropped 1 base and J dropped 1; count of bases not matched to a gene: 1. This CDR3 comprises 16 residues. The CDR3 sequence is CASSLEAGGNTGELFF. DNA of the CDR3: TGTGCCAGCAGTTTAGAAGCGGGGGGGAACACCGGGGAGCTGTTTTTT.

By frequency in the sample, this clonotype is medium-sized. The J gene is TRBJ2-6, the V gene TRBV30; D unclear. Germline CDR1 GTSNPN, CDR2 SVGIG (reference sequence). Trimming left V 1 base short and J 0 bases short, with 10 bases between. This CDR3 comprises 16 residues. CDR3 sequence: CAWSEFHISGANVLTF. As DNA, the CDR3 is TGTGCCTGGAGTGAGTTCCACATCTCTGGGGCCAACGTCCTGACTTTC. The complete variable domain, with remaining parts taken from reference TRBV30 and TRBJ2-6, reads SQTIHQWPATLVQPVGSPLSLECTVEGTSNPNLYWYRQAAGRGLQLLFYSVGIGQISSEVPQNLSASRPQDRQFILSSKKLLLSDSGFYLCAWSEFHISGANVLTFGAGSRLTVL.

This clonotype was seen at least ten times. The V gene is TRBV12-3 or TRBV12-4, the J gene TRBJ2-7; D gene unclear. Deletions cut 6 bases from V and 4 bases from J, with 10 bases between. The CDR3 runs 12 residues. CDR3 bases: TGTGCCAGCAGATTAAACACGTACGAGCAGTACTTC. Amino acid sequence: CASRLNTYEQYF.

The sample holds many counts of this clonotype. The chain joins TRBV6-5 to TRBJ2-3; 7 nucleotides line up with TRBD1. The CDR3 has 14 amino acids. Germline trimming cut 5 bases from V and 3 bases from J; bases unmatched to any gene: 5. Germline V gene sequence: CDR1 MNHEY, CDR2 SVGAGI. CDR3 sequence (DNA): TGTGCCAGCAGTCGGACAGGCGATACAGATACGCAGTATTTT. Translated, it gives CASSRTGDTDTQYF.

By sample share, this clonotype is medium-sized. The rearrangement uses TRBV6-2 or TRBV6-3 and TRBJ2-2; 11 bases match TRBD2. CDR1 is MNHEY, CDR2 SVGEGT, per germline. V gave up 2 bases and J gave up 4 bases; unmatched junction bases: 0. The CDR3 totals 15 residues. The CDR3 DNA reads TGTGCCAGCAGTTACGGACTAGCGGGCACCGGGGAGCTGTTTTTT. It specifies CASSYGLAGTGELFF.

This clonotype qualifies as medium-sized. The chain uses TRBV6-5 and TRBJ2-2, with TRBD1 matching over 10 bases. The CDR3 consists of 11 residues. V lost 7 bases, J lost 13 bases, and 3 bases stayed unmatched. Germline assignment: CDR1 MNHEY and CDR2 SVGAGI. The CDR3 DNA reads as TGTGCCAGCATCGACAGGGGGCGGCTGTTTTTT. This codes for CASIDRGRLFF.

There are many counts of this clonotype. The gene calls are TRBV29-1 and TRBJ1-1; D is possibly TRBD1 (5 bases). This CDR3 region has 13 residues. V was shortened by 6 bases and J by 0 bases, with 11 bases between the two germline ends. Germline V gene sequence: CDR1 SQVTM, CDR2 ANQGSEA. CDR3 nucleotides: TGCAGCGTGGGCGGGGGGATGAACACTGAAGCTTTCTTT. It codes for CSVGGGMNTEAFF. Full variable domain (outside the CDR3, taken from reference TRBV29-1 and TRBJ1-1): SAVISQKPSRDICQRGTSLTIQCQVDSQVTMMFWYRQQPGQSLTLIATANQGSEATYESGFVIDKFPISRPNLTFSTLTVSNMSPEDSSIYLCSVGGGMNTEAFFGQGTRLTVV.

V is TRBV7-9 and J is TRBJ2-1; weak D call: TRBD1 (5 bases). There are 12 residues in the CDR3. Germline-derived CDR1 and CDR2 are SEHNR and FQNEAQ (reference sequence). The V end was cut by 5 bases, the J end by 8 bases, with 10 bases between. The CDR3 DNA is TGTGCCAGCAGCCACCCCAGGGATGAGCAGTTCTTC. Protein product: CASSHPRDEQFF.

The V gene is TRBV5-4, the J gene TRBJ1-2, with D uncertain. Germline loops: CDR1 SGHNT, CDR2 YYREEE (reference sequence). This CDR3 is 13 amino acids long. The ends were cut back, 2 bases at V and 2 bases at J, with 7 bases in the middle. CDR3 amino acids: CASSFDGNYGYTF. DNA of the CDR3: TGTGCCAGCAGCTTCGACGGAAACTATGGCTACACCTTC.

J is TRBJ1-2 and V is TRBV4-3; possible D gene TRBD1, 5 bases. V was pared by 2 bases and J by 2 bases, with 6 bases between. The CDR3 is 13 residues long. Germline CDR1 is LGHNA and CDR2 is YSLEER. The CDR3 loop is CASSQSGNYGYTF. The CDR3 nucleotides read TGCGCCAGCAGCCAATCAGGGAACTATGGCTACACCTTC.

This clonotype ranks as medium-sized (0.01 to 0.1%). V gene TRBV15 combines with J gene TRBJ1-6, with TRBD1 matching over 7 bases. Germline V gene data show CDR1 as LNHNV and CDR2 as YYDKDF (reference sequence). The CDR3 extends over 15 amino acids. Losses at the gene ends were 5 bases for V and 7 bases for J; bases not matched to a gene: 8. The CDR3 nucleotides are TGTGCCACCAGCGTAGACAGGGCAAGGAATTCACCCCTCCACTTT. Amino acids: CATSVDRARNSPLHF.

The rearrangement joins TRBV7-2 to TRBJ2-3; D possibly corresponds to TRBD1 (6 bases). Germline CDR1 is SGHTA and CDR2 is FQGNSA. The CDR3 runs 15 residues. V was pared by 0 bases and J by 1 base, with 8 bases between. In nucleotides, the CDR3 is TGTGCCAGCAGCTTAGCGGCAGGGGGCACAGATACGCAGTATTTT. Translating gives CASSLAAGGTDTQYF.

J is TRBJ1-1 and V is TRBV7-9; TRBD1 aligns across 8 bases. Germline CDR1 and CDR2: SEHNR and FQNEAQ (reference sequence). The trim removed 6 bases at V and 3 bases at J, leaving 12 bases unmatched. This CDR3 region has 16 residues. The CDR3 reads CASSKERGDRYTEAFF. As DNA, the CDR3 is TGTGCCAGCAGTAAGGAGAGAGGGGACAGGTACACTGAAGCTTTCTTT. The variable domain in full, with the rest retrieved from reference TRBV7-9 and TRBJ1-1, is DTGVSQNPRHKITKRGQNVTFRCDPISEHNRLYWYRQTLGQGPEFLTYFQNEAQLEKSRLLSDRFSAERPKGSFSTLEIQRTEQGDSAMYLCASSKERGDRYTEAFFGQGTRLTVV.

There are a few counts of this clonotype. This chain connects TRBV6-1 to TRBJ1-1; TRBD1 is a possible D gene (5 bases). Trimming stripped 8 bases from V and 1 base from J, with 11 bases between. The length of the CDR3 is 13 residues. CDR1 is MNHNS and CDR2 is SASEGT in the germline V gene. CDR3 DNA: TGTGCCAGCGACTCAACAGGGAACACTGAAGCTTTCTTT. Translation gives CASDSTGNTEAFF.

CDR3 sequence: CASSFGTGNTGELFF. In DNA, the CDR3 is TGTGCCAGCAGCTTTGGGACAGGGAACACCGGGGAGCTGTTTTTT. V usage is TRBV5-4 and J usage is TRBJ2-2; TRBD1 matches at 8 bases. Germline V CDR1 and CDR2: SGHNT, YYREEE (reference sequence). Germline trimming cut 2 bases from V and 1 base from J; bases unmatched to any gene: 1. The CDR3 is 15 residues long.

The CDR3: CASSRLAGIETQYF. DNA for the CDR3: TGTGCCAGCAGTAGACTAGCGGGAATAGAGACCCAGTACTTC. The J gene is TRBJ2-5, the V gene TRBV12-3 or TRBV12-4; 11 positions match TRBD2. This CDR3 region has 14 residues. The V gene end was trimmed by 5 bases and the J gene end by 4 bases; junction bases not matched to a gene: 3.

V usage is TRBV5-5 and J usage is TRBJ2-2, with 9 bases identical to TRBD1. Germline V gene sequence: CDR1 SGHKS, CDR2 YYEKEE (reference sequence). This CDR3 has 14 amino acids. The trim removed 4 bases at V and 8 bases at J, leaving 6 bases unmatched. CDR3 sequence reads: CASSRPDRGGELFF. The CDR3 DNA reads TGTGCCAGCAGCCGCCCGGACAGGGGTGGGGAGCTGTTTTTT.

In DNA form, the CDR3 reads TGTGCCATCAGTGAGCCCTACTGGACAGGACAACAAGAGACCCAGTACTTC. Translating it yields CAISEPYWTGQQETQYF. The rearrangement uses TRBV10-3 and TRBJ2-5; 7 nucleotides match TRBD1. V dropped 2 bases and J dropped 2; count of bases not matched to a gene: 11. Germline-derived CDR1 and CDR2 are ENHRY and SYGVKD. This CDR3 has 17 amino acids.